This TCR beta chain is drawn from a study of T cell responses to AZD1222 COVID-19 vaccine listed by TCRdb under 2021. For context, the study as a whole: AZD1222 recipients whose second dose came at about 4 weeks and those whose second dose came at about 12 weeks were combined into one group, since spike-specific TCR depth and breadth did not differ between the two schedules. TCR sequencing covered some 240 trial participants: some 210 given two doses of AZD1222 and around 25 given two doses of MenACWY control vaccine. Trial participants were enrolled by age into 18-55, 56-69 and 70-plus year subgroups, with about 150, 28 and 57 TCR-sequenced participants respectively. Broad study findings and their caveats: A significant rise in spike-specific TCR breadth and depth was observed after two AZD1222 doses relative to day 0 and relative to MenACWY recipients. Only five to seven AZD1222 recipients were SARS-CoV-2 seropositive at baseline, limiting conclusions about previously exposed vaccinees. The vaccine-associated CD4 TCRs covered the entire spike protein, and the dominant responses fell in regions 160-218 and 743-854. Because no day 14 peak-response samples were available, repertoires were characterized only after the peak T cell response. In the small 56-69-year group, the increase in depth fell short of significance, most likely because of low power. Participants were mostly white British, with more females than males. The authors suggested clonal diversity may have been underestimated. Reportedly, close to half of the unique spike-specific TCRs recognized epitopes lying outside the regions that are mutated in the B.1.351 and B.1.1.7 variants.

The time point label here, explained by the study, means: baseline before first vaccination. Vaccinee samples were obtained from the UK trials COV001 and COV002, which included a single-blind randomized controlled phase 2/3 trial of AZD1222 (ChAdOx1 nCoV-19) in healthy adults. For TCRbeta chain sequencing, PBMC samples from trial participants were taken at day 0 and at day 28 after the second dose. On this clone: This clone's antigen is unknown. Base qualities are not at hand, and no much larger clone is one base apart.

The CDR3 regions of human TCRbeta chains were analyzed by immunosequencing. The source study handled its data this way. Repertoire TCRs were checked for matches against a reference library of SARS-CoV-2-specific TCRs that had been generated using the MIRA antigen-specificity platform. Breadth was defined as the fraction of unique TCRs that were SARS-CoV-2-associated. Depth was defined as the fraction of total T cells that were SARS-CoV-2-associated. Using the MIRA data, each spike-specific TCR was mapped to the spike region that the TCR reacts to and placed in a CD4 or CD8 class. Log10-transformed breadth and depth values were compared by one-way ANOVA with Sidak's multiple comparisons tests. TCRdb re-hosts the immuneACCESS table, in-frame sequences only. Its copies lack some clones; in the studies checked, an unresolved V gene accounts for under half of them, and the cause for the rest is not known. That table supplies the V and J calls and clone size; D and trimming were determined from the DNA. The table for this sample lists around 140,000 clones; under 90% of them were counted only once. Clones ranked in the top ten supply around 22% of the sample.

The CDR3 covers 13 residues, taking in both the cysteine and the phenylalanine. Kept here is only the CDR3 DNA, which spans 39 bases and is read in frame from base 1. Between the V and J ends, shortened by 1 base and 16 bases respectively, the junction contains 14 bases. Via the germline V gene, CDR1 is LGHNA and CDR2 YNFKEQ. The sequencing used peripheral blood, collected on day 0 of AZD1222 vaccination. The sequence was obtained from an adult in good health. The chain is assembled from TRBV4-2 and TRBJ1-6; the D gene remains uncertain. The nucleotide sequence reads TGTGCCAGCAGCCAAGCCGGTCGCACGAGGCTCCACTTT. Its amino acids are CASSQAGRTRLHF.